These T cell receptor beta chains were read from a single sample in a study of T-cell reconstitution after alpha-beta-depleted transplantation in children. TCRdb ran MiXCR on the PCR reads and lists one entry per CDR3 protein. The table lists some 130,000 distinct CDR3 sequences, roughly 9% of them singletons. The sample here was PBMCs, mostly from graft donor cells, taken 180 days after TCRalphabeta/CD19-depleted stem cell transplant. The origin of the receptors is a girl under three years old who had a stem cell transplant for combined immunodeficiency, so the T cells may come from the graft donor. CDR3s include the opening cysteine and the closing phenylalanine or tryptophan. Fields, in order: clone size, J gene, V gene, D gene, CDR3 DNA, CDR3 protein. A D gene is named only where the DNA matches it firmly. A row's size may be missing; if present it is once, few, many or a size class.

>NA|TRBJ2-7|TRBV6-2/TRBV6-3|TRBD1
TGTGCCAGCAGTTACCGTCGGGACAGGGCCTACGAGCAGTACTTC
CASSYRRDRAYEQYF
>many|TRBJ1-6|TRBV12-3/TRBV12-4|NA
TGTGCCAGCAGTTTAGGTGGCCTTTCACCCCTCCACTTT
CASSLGGLSPLHF
>NA|TRBJ2-5|TRBV7-3|TRBD2
TGTGCCAGCAGCTTAACTCCCTCAGCGGGAGGGCCAGAGACCCAGTACTTC
CASSLTPSAGGPETQYF
>few|TRBJ2-1|TRBV3-1|NA
TGTGCCAGCAGCCAAAGATCCGGACGGATATACAATGAGCAGTTCTTC
CASSQRSGRIYNEQFF
>NA|TRBJ2-1|TRBV20-1|NA
TGCAGTGCTAGAGTTCGGGGTGGACAGTCCTACAATGAGCAGTTCTTC
CSARVRGGQSYNEQFF
>many|TRBJ2-3|TRBV7-2|NA
TGTGCCAGCAGACCCTCCGGGCCCTTAGAGGGCACAGATACGCAGTATTTT
CASRPSGPLEGTDTQYF
>few|TRBJ1-6|TRBV10-3|TRBD1
TGTGCCATCGGGACAGGATTGGGGAGCTCCTATAATTCACCCCTCCACTTT
CAIGTGLGSSYNSPLHF
>NA|TRBJ2-5|TRBV20-1|NA
TGCAGTGCGCCAGACGTGGGAGAGACCCAGTACTTC
CSAPDVGETQYF
>few|TRBJ2-3|TRBV20-1|NA
TGCAGTAGCCTTAAGGCGGGAAGGGCAGATACGCAGTATTTT
CSSLKAGRADTQYF
>few|TRBJ2-5|TRBV5-1|TRBD1
TGCGCCAGCAGCTTGGGACAGGGCGTACAAGAGACCCAGTACTTC
CASSLGQGVQETQYF
>few|TRBJ2-5|TRBV6-9|NA
TGTGCCAGCAGTTTTAGCAGCCAGGCTTGGGAGACCCAGTACTTC
CASSFSSQAWETQYF
>few|TRBJ2-2|TRBV5-1|TRBD2
TGCGCCAGCAGACGAGCGGGGGCTAACACCGGGGAGCTGTTTTTT
CASRRAGANTGELFF
>few|TRBJ2-2|TRBV5-1|TRBD2
TGCGCCAGCAGCCGAGCTCCGGGACTAGCGGGAGGGCCGTCGAGCACCGGGGAGCTGTTTTTT
CASSRAPGLAGGPSSTGELFF
>NA|TRBJ1-5|TRBV12-3/TRBV12-4|NA
TGTGCCAGCAGTTTACAACAGGGCTCCCCGAGGCAGCCCCAGCATTTT
CASSLQQGSPRQPQHF
>few|TRBJ1-1|TRBV29-1|NA
TGCAGCGTTGGGCGGATACTGAACACTGAAGCTTTCTTT
CSVGRILNTEAFF
>NA|TRBJ2-3|TRBV3-1|NA
TGTGCCAGCAGCCACGGACAGCGCAAAGATACGCAGTATTTT
CASSHGQRKDTQYF
>many|TRBJ2-3|TRBV12-3/TRBV12-4|NA
TGTGCCAGCAGCCTTAATACAGGGCCGAGGGGCACAGATACGCAGTATTTT
CASSLNTGPRGTDTQYF
>NA|TRBJ2-3|TRBV7-8|NA
TGTGCCAGCAGCCCTAGACTAGACTCAGATACGCAGTATTTT
CASSPRLDSDTQYF
>many|TRBJ2-2|TRBV5-6|NA
TGTGCCAGCAGCTTGGCTAGCTCGAACACCGGGGAGCTGTTTTTT
CASSLASSNTGELFF
>NA|TRBJ2-3|TRBV4-3|NA
TGCGCCAGCAGCGGAACCGGGACTCCAACGCAGTATTTT
CASSGTGTPTQYF
>few|TRBJ2-7|TRBV11-2|TRBD1
TGTGCCAGCAGCTCGAACTACGGGACAGCATACGAGCAGTACTTC
CASSSNYGTAYEQYF
>NA|TRBJ1-1|TRBV12-3/TRBV12-4|NA
TGTGCCAGCAGTTTCAGGGGTCTGAACACTGAAGCTTTCTTT
CASSFRGLNTEAFF
>NA|TRBJ2-3|TRBV20-1|TRBD1
TGCAGTGCTAGGCCCCCCTTCTCGGGACAGGGGTGGTCTGCGCAGTATTTT
CSARPPFSGQGWSAQYF
>few|TRBJ1-5|TRBV7-2|TRBD1
TGTGCCAGCACCCAAGGGACAGGGAGGAATCAGCCCCAGCATTTT
CASTQGTGRNQPQHF
>many|TRBJ1-3|TRBV5-1|NA
TGCGCCAGCAGCTTGGAAGGGGCTTACCACTCTGGAAACACCATATATTTT
CASSLEGAYHSGNTIYF
>NA|TRBJ2-3|TRBV12-3/TRBV12-4|TRBD2
TGTGCCAGCAGTTCTACTAGCGGGGGGTATACGCAGTATTTT
CASSSTSGGYTQYF
>many|TRBJ2-7|TRBV12-3/TRBV12-4|NA
TGTGCCAGCAGTTTTCGGGGCGGGTACGAGCAGTACTTC
CASSFRGGYEQYF